This T cell receptor (beta chain) originates from a study of technical replicates of blood from a handful of donors. Assay used: immunoSEQ multiplex PCR; TCRdb lists only in-frame clones, some missing. The sample yields over 30,000 clones, around 90% seen once. The specimen was PBMCs. The TCR was taken from a human donor in good health. Some clones in this sample may be carry-over from other donors' samples.

CDR3 DNA: TGTGCCAGCTCACCAGGTCTAGACGCTAACTATGGCTACACCTTC. Translation gives CASSPGLDANYGYTF. The chain joins TRBV18 to TRBJ1-2; the D is unclear. The germline CDR1 and CDR2 sequences are KGHSH and LQKENI. The CDR3 sequence is 15 residues long. Trimming pared 2 bases from V and 0 bases from J, leaving 10 bases between.